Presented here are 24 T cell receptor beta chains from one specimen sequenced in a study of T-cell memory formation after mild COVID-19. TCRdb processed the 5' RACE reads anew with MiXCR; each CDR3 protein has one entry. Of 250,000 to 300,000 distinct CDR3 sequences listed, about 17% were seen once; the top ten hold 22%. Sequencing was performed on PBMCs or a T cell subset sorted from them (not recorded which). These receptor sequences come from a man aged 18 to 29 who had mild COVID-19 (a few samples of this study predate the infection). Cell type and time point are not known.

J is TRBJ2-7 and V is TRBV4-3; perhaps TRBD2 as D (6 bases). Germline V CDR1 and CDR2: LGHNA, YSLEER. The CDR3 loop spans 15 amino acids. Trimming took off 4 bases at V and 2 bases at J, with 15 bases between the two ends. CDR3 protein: CASSPGEGIAYEQYV. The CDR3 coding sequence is TGCGCCAGCAGCCCGGGGGAAGGTATCGCCTACGAGCAGTACGTC.

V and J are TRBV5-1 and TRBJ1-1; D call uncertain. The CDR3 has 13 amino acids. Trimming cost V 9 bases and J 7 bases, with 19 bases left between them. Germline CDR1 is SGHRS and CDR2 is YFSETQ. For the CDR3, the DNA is TGCGCCACCCGAAGGGTGGATTTGGGTGAAGCTTTCTTT. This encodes CATRRVDLGEAFF.

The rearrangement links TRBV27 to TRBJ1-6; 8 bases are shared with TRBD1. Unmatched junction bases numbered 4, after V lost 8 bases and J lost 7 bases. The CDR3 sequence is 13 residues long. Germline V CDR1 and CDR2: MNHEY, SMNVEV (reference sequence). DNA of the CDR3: TGTGCCAGCTCGGACAGGGCAAATTCACCCCTCCACTTT. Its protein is CASSDRANSPLHF.

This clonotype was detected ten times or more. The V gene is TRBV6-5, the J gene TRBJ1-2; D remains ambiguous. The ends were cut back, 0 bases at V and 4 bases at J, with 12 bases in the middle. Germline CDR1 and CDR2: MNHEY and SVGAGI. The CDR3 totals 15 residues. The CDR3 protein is CASSYSLAGFYGYTF. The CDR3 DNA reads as TGTGCCAGCAGTTACTCGTTAGCGGGTTTCTATGGCTACACCTTC.

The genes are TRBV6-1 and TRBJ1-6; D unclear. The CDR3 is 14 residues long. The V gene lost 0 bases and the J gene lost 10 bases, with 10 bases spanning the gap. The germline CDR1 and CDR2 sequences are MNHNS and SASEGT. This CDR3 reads CASSEAGYGSPLHF. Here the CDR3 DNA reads TGTGCCAGCAGTGAAGCGGGCTACGGGTCACCCCTCCACTTT.

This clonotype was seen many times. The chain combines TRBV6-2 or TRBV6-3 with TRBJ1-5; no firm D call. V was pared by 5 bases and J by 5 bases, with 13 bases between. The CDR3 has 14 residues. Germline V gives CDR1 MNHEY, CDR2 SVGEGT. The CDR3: CASSEASGYQPQHF. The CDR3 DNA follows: TGTGCCAGCAGTGAGGCCTCCGGGTATCAGCCCCAGCATTTT.

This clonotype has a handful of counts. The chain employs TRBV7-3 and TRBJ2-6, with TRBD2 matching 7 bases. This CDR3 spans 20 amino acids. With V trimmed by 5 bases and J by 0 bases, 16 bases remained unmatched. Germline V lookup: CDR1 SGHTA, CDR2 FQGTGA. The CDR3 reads CASSPRGRGGQGSGANVLTF. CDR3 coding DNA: TGTGCCAGCAGCCCCCGGGGGAGGGGAGGCCAAGGCTCTGGGGCCAACGTCCTGACTTTC. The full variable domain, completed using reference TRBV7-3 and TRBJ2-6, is GAGVSQTPSNKVTEKGKYVELRCDPISGHTALYWYRQSLGQGPEFLIYFQGTGAADDSGLPNDRFFAVRPEGSVSTLKIQRTERGDSAVYLCASSPRGRGGQGSGANVLTFGAGSRLTVL.

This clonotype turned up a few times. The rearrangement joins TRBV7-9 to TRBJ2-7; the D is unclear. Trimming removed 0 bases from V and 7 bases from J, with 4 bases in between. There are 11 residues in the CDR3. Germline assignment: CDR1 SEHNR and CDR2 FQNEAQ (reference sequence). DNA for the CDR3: TGTGCCAGCAGCTTAGCGGGGGAGCAGTACTTC. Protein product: CASSLAGEQYF.

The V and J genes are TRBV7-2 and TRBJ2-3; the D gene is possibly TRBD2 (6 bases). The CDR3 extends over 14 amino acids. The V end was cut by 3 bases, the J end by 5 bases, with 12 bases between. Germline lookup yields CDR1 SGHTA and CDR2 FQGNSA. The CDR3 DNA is TGTGCCAGCAGCTTCCGGAGGGCGGAAGATACGCAGTATTTT. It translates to CASSFRRAEDTQYF. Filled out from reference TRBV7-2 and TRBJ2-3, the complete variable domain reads GAGVSQSPSNKVTEKGKDVELRCDPISGHTALYWYRQSLGQGLEFLIYFQGNSAPDKSGLPSDRFSAERTGGSVSTLTIQRTQQEDSAVYLCASSFRRAEDTQYFGPGTRLTVL.

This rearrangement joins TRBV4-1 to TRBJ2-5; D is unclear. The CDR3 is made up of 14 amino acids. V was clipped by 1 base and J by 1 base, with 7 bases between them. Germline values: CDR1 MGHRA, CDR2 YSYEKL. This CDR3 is CASSQASSQETQYF. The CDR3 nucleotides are TGCGCCAGCAGCCAAGCGTCTAGCCAAGAGACCCAGTACTTC.

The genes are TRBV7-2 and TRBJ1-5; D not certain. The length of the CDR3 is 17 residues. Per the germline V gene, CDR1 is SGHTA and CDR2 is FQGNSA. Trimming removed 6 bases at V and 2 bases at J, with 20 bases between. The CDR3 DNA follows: TGTGCCAGCAGACAAGGAGGCCCCACGTTGCGCAATCAGCCCCAGCATTTT. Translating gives CASRQGGPTLRNQPQHF.

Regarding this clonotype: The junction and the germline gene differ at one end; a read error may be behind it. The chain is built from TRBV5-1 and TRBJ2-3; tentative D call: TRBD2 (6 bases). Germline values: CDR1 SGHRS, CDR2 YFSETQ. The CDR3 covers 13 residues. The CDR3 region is CARSLGTADTQYF. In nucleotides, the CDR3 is TGCGCCAGAAGCTTGGGGACTGCAGATACGCAGTATTTT.

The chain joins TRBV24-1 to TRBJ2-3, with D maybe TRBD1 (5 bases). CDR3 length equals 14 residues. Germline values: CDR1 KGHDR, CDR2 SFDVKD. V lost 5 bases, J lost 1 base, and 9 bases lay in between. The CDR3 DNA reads TGTGCCACCAGTGCCAGGGCGGGCACAGATACGCAGTATTTT. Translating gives CATSARAGTDTQYF.

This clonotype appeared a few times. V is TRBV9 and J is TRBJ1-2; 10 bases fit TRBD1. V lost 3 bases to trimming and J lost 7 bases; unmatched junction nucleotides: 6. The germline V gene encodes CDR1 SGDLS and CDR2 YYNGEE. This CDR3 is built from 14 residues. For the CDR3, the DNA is TGTGCCAGCAGCGCAGCCGGGACAGGGGTTGGCTACACCTTC. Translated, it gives CASSAAGTGVGYTF.

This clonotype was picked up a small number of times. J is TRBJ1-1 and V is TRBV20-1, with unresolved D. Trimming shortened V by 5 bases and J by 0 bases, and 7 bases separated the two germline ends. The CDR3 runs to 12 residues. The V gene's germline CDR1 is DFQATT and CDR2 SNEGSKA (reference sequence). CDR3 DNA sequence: TGCAGTGCTCCGGACTTGAACACTGAAGCTTTCTTT. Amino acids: CSAPDLNTEAFF.

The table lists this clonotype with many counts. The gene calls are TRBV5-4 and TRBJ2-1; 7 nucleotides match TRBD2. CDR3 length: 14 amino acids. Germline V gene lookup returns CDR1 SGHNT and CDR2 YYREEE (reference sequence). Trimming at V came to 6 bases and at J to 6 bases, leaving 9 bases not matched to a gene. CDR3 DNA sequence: TGTGCCAGCAACTCTGCGGGGGTCTTCAATGAGCAGTTCTTC. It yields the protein CASNSAGVFNEQFF.

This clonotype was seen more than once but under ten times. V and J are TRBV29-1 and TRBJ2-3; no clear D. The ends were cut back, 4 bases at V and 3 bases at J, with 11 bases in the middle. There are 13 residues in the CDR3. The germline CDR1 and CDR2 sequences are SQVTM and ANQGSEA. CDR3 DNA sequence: TGCAGCGTTGCCCGGGTACGGACAGATACGCAGTATTTT. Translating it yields CSVARVRTDTQYF.

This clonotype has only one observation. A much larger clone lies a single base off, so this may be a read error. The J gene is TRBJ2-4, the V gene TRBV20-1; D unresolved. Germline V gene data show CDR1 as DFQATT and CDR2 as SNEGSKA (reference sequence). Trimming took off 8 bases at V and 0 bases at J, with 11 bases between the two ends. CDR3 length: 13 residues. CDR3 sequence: CSTADLAKNIQYF. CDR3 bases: TGCAGTACGGCAGATTTAGCCAAAAACATTCAGTACTTC.

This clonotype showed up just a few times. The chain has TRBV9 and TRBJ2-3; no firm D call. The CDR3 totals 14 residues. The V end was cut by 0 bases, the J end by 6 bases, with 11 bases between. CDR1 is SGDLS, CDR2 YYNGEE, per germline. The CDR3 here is CASSVGAVRDTQYF. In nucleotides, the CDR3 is TGTGCCAGCAGCGTAGGGGCAGTCCGGGATACGCAGTATTTT.

Here the CDR3 reads CASSYYPGQGDGGYTF. The CDR3 bases are TGTGCCAGCAGTTACTATCCGGGACAGGGAGATGGGGGCTACACCTTC. The chain has TRBV6-5 and TRBJ1-2; TRBD1 aligns across 9 bases. Germline values: CDR1 MNHEY, CDR2 SVGAGI. This CDR3 comprises 16 residues. V lost 1 base, J lost 8 bases, and 11 bases stayed unmatched.

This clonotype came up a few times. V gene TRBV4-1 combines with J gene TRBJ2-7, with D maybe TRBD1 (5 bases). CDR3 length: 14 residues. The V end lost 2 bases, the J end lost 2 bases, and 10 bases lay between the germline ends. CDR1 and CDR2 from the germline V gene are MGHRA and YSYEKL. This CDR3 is CASSQIQGTYEQYV. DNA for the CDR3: TGCGCCAGCAGCCAAATTCAGGGAACCTACGAGCAGTACGTC.

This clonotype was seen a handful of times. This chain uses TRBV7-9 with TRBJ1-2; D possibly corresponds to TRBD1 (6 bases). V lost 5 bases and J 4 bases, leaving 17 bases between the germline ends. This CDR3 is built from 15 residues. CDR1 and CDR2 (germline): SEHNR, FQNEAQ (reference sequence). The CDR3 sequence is CASSPGQWGLYGYTF. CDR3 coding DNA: TGTGCCAGCAGCCCCGGACAGTGGGGACTCTATGGCTACACCTTC.

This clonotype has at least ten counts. CDR3 DNA: TGTGCCAGCAGCTTACGAACAGGGATGGGGGAGCAGTACTTC. Amino acid sequence: CASSLRTGMGEQYF. The chain employs TRBV5-6 and TRBJ2-7, with D tentatively TRBD1 (6 bases). V lost 2 bases to trimming and J lost 7 bases, with 16 bases between them. CDR1 SGHDT and CDR2 YYEEEE come from the germline V gene. CDR3 length: 14 amino acids.

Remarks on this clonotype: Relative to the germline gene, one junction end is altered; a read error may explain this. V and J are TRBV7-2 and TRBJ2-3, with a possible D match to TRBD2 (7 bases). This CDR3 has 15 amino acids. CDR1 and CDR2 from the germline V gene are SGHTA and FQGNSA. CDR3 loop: CASSLGRGAPDTKYF. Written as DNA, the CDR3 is TGTGCCAGCAGCTTAGGACGGGGGGCCCCCGATACGAAGTATTTT.